This is a list of T cell receptor beta chains from one sample in a study of shared clonotypes between healthy human individuals. The assay was immunoSEQ multiplex PCR, and TCRdb's table has in-frame clones only and misses some. Of over a million clones listed, about 75% are singletons. Sequencing was performed on memory CD4+ T cells sorted from blood. The source of these receptors is a man between 18 and 35 years old in good health. The CDR3 runs from the conserved cysteine through the conserved F or W. The D gene is left open where the match is weak. Size tells how often a clone was seen (once, few, many) or the class of an expanded clone, and some rows leave it out.

clone size: NA; V gene: TRBV18; J gene: TRBJ1-6; D gene: TRBD1; CDR3 DNA: TGTGCCAGCTCACCAGACAGGGGTAATTCACCCCTCCACTTT; CDR3 protein: CASSPDRGNSPLHF
clone size: NA; V gene: TRBV7-9; J gene: TRBJ1-6; D gene: NA; CDR3 DNA: TGTGCCAGCAGCCCAGCGGGTAATTCACCCCTCCACTTT; CDR3 protein: CASSPAGNSPLHF
clone size: NA; V gene: TRBV5-4; J gene: TRBJ2-5; D gene: TRBD1; CDR3 DNA: TGTGCCAGCAGCTTTAAGACAGGGTCAGAGACCCAGTACTTC; CDR3 protein: CASSFKTGSETQYF
clone size: few; V gene: TRBV6-1; J gene: TRBJ1-4; D gene: NA; CDR3 DNA: TGTGCCAGCGGGACGTCGCCAAATAATGAAAAACTGTTTTTT; CDR3 protein: CASGTSPNNEKLFF
clone size: NA; V gene: TRBV29-1; J gene: TRBJ1-2; D gene: NA; CDR3 DNA: TGCAGCGTTGATTCCGGGGGCCGTGGCTACACCTTC; CDR3 protein: CSVDSGGRGYTF
clone size: NA; V gene: TRBV2; J gene: TRBJ2-2; D gene: NA; CDR3 DNA: TGTGCCAGCCGATACTCAGGGTGGACCGGGGAGCTGTTTTTT; CDR3 protein: CASRYSGWTGELFF
clone size: NA; V gene: TRBV30; J gene: TRBJ1-1; D gene: NA; CDR3 DNA: TGTGCCTGGAGTGAACAGGAGGCCACTGAAGCTTTCTTT; CDR3 protein: CAWSEQEATEAFF
clone size: NA; V gene: TRBV5-1; J gene: TRBJ1-4; D gene: NA; CDR3 DNA: TGCGCCAGCAGCTTGGCCCTGGGAGGGAATGAAAAACTGTTTTTT; CDR3 protein: CASSLALGGNEKLFF
clone size: NA; V gene: TRBV5-1; J gene: TRBJ1-3; D gene: NA; CDR3 DNA: TGCGCCAGCAGCTCAGGGAGCTCTGGAAACACCATATATTTT; CDR3 protein: CASSSGSSGNTIYF
clone size: once; V gene: TRBV6-6; J gene: TRBJ1-1; D gene: NA; CDR3 DNA: TGTGCCAGCAGTTGGGGGGGGAAGAACACTGAAGCTTTCTTT; CDR3 protein: CASSWGGKNTEAFF
clone size: NA; V gene: TRBV2; J gene: TRBJ1-3; D gene: TRBD1; CDR3 DNA: TGTGCCAGCGGAAGGACAGGGGTCATCTCTGGAAACACCATATATTTT; CDR3 protein: CASGRTGVISGNTIYF
clone size: NA; V gene: TRBV6-6; J gene: TRBJ1-6; D gene: TRBD1; CDR3 DNA: TGTGCCGCTCAGGGGGCCTATAATTCACCCCTCCACTTT; CDR3 protein: CAAQGAYNSPLHF
clone size: NA; V gene: TRBV30; J gene: TRBJ2-5; D gene: NA; CDR3 DNA: TGTGCCTGGAGTGTACTTTTTTTAGAGGAGACCCAGTACTTC; CDR3 protein: CAWSVLFLEETQYF
clone size: NA; V gene: TRBV29-1; J gene: TRBJ2-1; D gene: TRBD2; CDR3 DNA: TGCAGCGTTAGATTAGCGGGGCCAAATGAGCAGTTCTTC; CDR3 protein: CSVRLAGPNEQFF
clone size: NA; V gene: TRBV6-1; J gene: TRBJ1-1; D gene: TRBD1; CDR3 DNA: TGTGCCAGCAGTGAAATGTTGGCACAGGGGTATGAAGCTTTCTTT; CDR3 protein: CASSEMLAQGYEAFF
clone size: NA; V gene: TRBV15; J gene: TRBJ2-1; D gene: NA; CDR3 DNA: TGTGCCACCAGCAGCTCCCGGACTAACCATAATGAGCAGTTCTTC; CDR3 protein: CATSSSRTNHNEQFF
clone size: many; V gene: TRBV7-2; J gene: TRBJ1-2; D gene: NA; CDR3 DNA: TGTGCCAGCAGCTTAGCGCGGCTGGGGGGGGGATATGGCTACACCTTC; CDR3 protein: CASSLARLGGGYGYTF
clone size: few; V gene: TRBV28; J gene: TRBJ1-6; D gene: NA; CDR3 DNA: TGTGCCAGCAGTTTGGCGAAATTGGGCGATTCACCCCTCCACTTT; CDR3 protein: CASSLAKLGDSPLHF
clone size: NA; V gene: TRBV11-2; J gene: TRBJ1-5; D gene: NA; CDR3 DNA: TGTGCCAGCAGCTTAGAGGCCGGGGCCCAGCAGCCCCAGCATTTT; CDR3 protein: CASSLEAGAQQPQHF
clone size: NA; V gene: TRBV5-1; J gene: TRBJ1-1; D gene: NA; CDR3 DNA: TGCGCCAGCAGCTTGGCCACGAACACTGAAGCTTTCTTT; CDR3 protein: CASSLATNTEAFF
clone size: NA; V gene: TRBV5-1; J gene: TRBJ1-6; D gene: NA; CDR3 DNA: TGCGCCAGCAGCTTGGGATGGGCCGGAGCTATTTCACCCCTCCACTTT; CDR3 protein: CASSLGWAGAISPLHF
clone size: few; V gene: TRBV19; J gene: TRBJ2-1; D gene: TRBD2; CDR3 DNA: TGTGCCAGTAGTAGGCTAGCGGGAGAGGGTGAGCAGTTCTTC; CDR3 protein: CASSRLAGEGEQFF
clone size: NA; V gene: TRBV5-6; J gene: TRBJ2-7; D gene: TRBD1; CDR3 DNA: TGTGCCAGCAGCGAGCTGACAGGGATCTACGAGCAGTACTTC; CDR3 protein: CASSELTGIYEQYF
clone size: few; V gene: TRBV7-8; J gene: TRBJ1-5; D gene: NA; CDR3 DNA: TGTGCCAGCAGCTCAGGGATCAATCAGCCCCAGCATTTT; CDR3 protein: CASSSGINQPQHF
clone size: NA; V gene: TRBV6-5; J gene: TRBJ1-2; D gene: TRBD1; CDR3 DNA: TGTGCCAGCAGTTCAACAGGGGACTATGGCTACACCTTC; CDR3 protein: CASSSTGDYGYTF
clone size: NA; V gene: TRBV6-6; J gene: TRBJ1-6; D gene: TRBD1; CDR3 DNA: TGTGCCAGCAGTTACCGGACAGGAGGTAATTCACCCCTCCACTTT; CDR3 protein: CASSYRTGGNSPLHF
clone size: NA; V gene: TRBV5-1; J gene: TRBJ2-5; D gene: NA; CDR3 DNA: TGCGCCAGCAGCTCGGGGCTGAAAATCGGGAGCCAAGAGACCCAGTACTTC; CDR3 protein: CASSSGLKIGSQETQYF
clone size: few; V gene: TRBV2; J gene: TRBJ1-2; D gene: NA; CDR3 DNA: TGTGCCAGCAGTGAAGTGGCAGGGGACGCCTATGGCTACACCTTC; CDR3 protein: CASSEVAGDAYGYTF
clone size: NA; V gene: TRBV21-1; J gene: TRBJ2-7; D gene: NA; CDR3 DNA: TGTGCCAGCAGCAAATGCCCTTCAGGGGAGGACCGCGAGCAGTACTTC; CDR3 protein: CASSKCPSGEDREQYF
clone size: NA; V gene: TRBV10-3; J gene: TRBJ1-4; D gene: NA; CDR3 DNA: TGTGCCATCAGTGAAGGACAACTTAATGAAAAACTGTTTTTT; CDR3 protein: CAISEGQLNEKLFF
clone size: NA; V gene: TRBV18; J gene: TRBJ1-5; D gene: NA; CDR3 DNA: TGTGCCAGCTCACGGGTCCGGGACGCGGGTTCGCCCCAGCATTTT; CDR3 protein: CASSRVRDAGSPQHF
clone size: NA; V gene: TRBV9; J gene: TRBJ2-6; D gene: NA; CDR3 DNA: TGTGCCAGCAGCGTAGACGGGGCGATCTCTGGGGCCAACGTCCTGACTTTC; CDR3 protein: CASSVDGAISGANVLTF
clone size: NA; V gene: TRBV5-6; J gene: TRBJ1-6; D gene: NA; CDR3 DNA: TGTGCCAGCAGCTTGTATCAGGGTATGAGTTCACCCCTCCACTTT; CDR3 protein: CASSLYQGMSSPLHF
clone size: NA; V gene: TRBV6-1; J gene: TRBJ1-3; D gene: TRBD1; CDR3 DNA: TGTGCCAGCGTTAGGACAGGGGGCGTTGGAAACACCATATATTTT; CDR3 protein: CASVRTGGVGNTIYF
clone size: NA; V gene: TRBV6-1; J gene: TRBJ1-2; D gene: NA; CDR3 DNA: TGTGCCAGCAGTGTACTAGGGTATGGCTACACCTTC; CDR3 protein: CASSVLGYGYTF
clone size: NA; V gene: TRBV11-3; J gene: TRBJ2-7; D gene: NA; CDR3 DNA: TGTGCCAGCAGCTTAGGCCCCTCCTACGAGCAGTACTTC; CDR3 protein: CASSLGPSYEQYF
clone size: NA; V gene: TRBV5-5; J gene: TRBJ1-5; D gene: NA; CDR3 DNA: TGTGCCAGCAGTTATCTTGATAGCAATCAGCCCCAGCATTTT; CDR3 protein: CASSYLDSNQPQHF
clone size: NA; V gene: TRBV18; J gene: TRBJ2-7; D gene: NA; CDR3 DNA: TGTGCCAGCTCACCTCGGGCCAGCGAGGGCTACGAGCAGTACTTC; CDR3 protein: CASSPRASEGYEQYF
clone size: few; V gene: TRBV6-1; J gene: TRBJ2-7; D gene: NA; CDR3 DNA: TGTGCGGCGCGGGAAAGAGACGAGCAGTACTTC; CDR3 protein: CAARERDEQYF
clone size: NA; V gene: TRBV28; J gene: TRBJ2-1; D gene: NA; CDR3 DNA: TGTGCCAGCAGTGGGGGAGGACACTCCTACAATGAGCAGTTCTTC; CDR3 protein: CASSGGGHSYNEQFF
clone size: NA; V gene: TRBV19; J gene: TRBJ1-5; D gene: NA; CDR3 DNA: TGTGCCAGTAGTATAAATTGGCAGGGCGACCAGCCCCAGCATTTT; CDR3 protein: CASSINWQGDQPQHF
clone size: NA; V gene: TRBV9; J gene: TRBJ2-6; D gene: TRBD1; CDR3 DNA: TGTGCCAGCAGCGTTAGGGGGCTTAACTCTGGGGCCAACGTCCTGACTTTC; CDR3 protein: CASSVRGLNSGANVLTF
clone size: NA; V gene: TRBV5-1; J gene: TRBJ1-2; D gene: TRBD1; CDR3 DNA: TGCGCCAGCAGCTTGGGGACAGGGAACGGCTACACCTTC; CDR3 protein: CASSLGTGNGYTF
clone size: NA; V gene: TRBV11-2; J gene: TRBJ2-7; D gene: TRBD2; CDR3 DNA: TGTGCCAGCAGCGTTAATAGCGGGGGGGAGTACGAGCAGTACTTC; CDR3 protein: CASSVNSGGEYEQYF
clone size: NA; V gene: TRBV7-2; J gene: TRBJ2-3; D gene: TRBD2; CDR3 DNA: TGTGCCAGCAGCTTAGACGGGAGGGCCATAGATACGCAGTATTTT; CDR3 protein: CASSLDGRAIDTQYF
clone size: NA; V gene: TRBV28; J gene: TRBJ1-2; D gene: NA; CDR3 DNA: TGTGCCAGCACTCCTGGGGCGGGTAGGGGCTACACCTTC; CDR3 protein: CASTPGAGRGYTF
clone size: NA; V gene: TRBV6-1; J gene: TRBJ2-7; D gene: TRBD1; CDR3 DNA: TGTGCCAGTTGGACAGGGGAAAACTACGAGCAGTACTTC; CDR3 protein: CASWTGENYEQYF
clone size: NA; V gene: TRBV30; J gene: TRBJ1-2; D gene: NA; CDR3 DNA: TGTGCCTGGAGTAGATTGGCACAGACGTTCAACTATGGCTACACCTTC; CDR3 protein: CAWSRLAQTFNYGYTF
clone size: NA; V gene: TRBV5-1; J gene: TRBJ2-5; D gene: TRBD2; CDR3 DNA: TGCGCCAGCAGCTGGGGCCCGGCTAGCGGTACAGAGACCCAGTACTTC; CDR3 protein: CASSWGPASGTETQYF
clone size: NA; V gene: TRBV5-4; J gene: TRBJ1-2; D gene: NA; CDR3 DNA: TGTGCCAGCAGCTCAGGACAGAACTATGGCTACACCTTC; CDR3 protein: CASSSGQNYGYTF
clone size: NA; V gene: TRBV4-1; J gene: TRBJ2-1; D gene: TRBD2; CDR3 DNA: TGCGCCAGCAGACTAGCGGGAATAAGCAATGAGCAGTTCTTC; CDR3 protein: CASRLAGISNEQFF
clone size: many; V gene: TRBV2; J gene: TRBJ1-3; D gene: NA; CDR3 DNA: TGTGCCAGCAGCGTTGACAACTCTGGAAACACCATATATTTT; CDR3 protein: CASSVDNSGNTIYF
clone size: once; V gene: TRBV2; J gene: TRBJ2-7; D gene: TRBD2; CDR3 DNA: TGTGCCAGCATTAAGGGACTAGTTGGGAACGAGCAGTACTTC; CDR3 protein: CASIKGLVGNEQYF
clone size: NA; V gene: TRBV5-1; J gene: TRBJ1-1; D gene: TRBD1; CDR3 DNA: TGCGCCAGCAGCCCCCCGGACAGGCCGAACACTGAAGCTTTCTTT; CDR3 protein: CASSPPDRPNTEAFF
clone size: NA; V gene: TRBV5-8; J gene: TRBJ1-5; D gene: TRBD1; CDR3 DNA: TGTGCCAGCAGCTCGGGCAGTGACAGGGGGCCCCAGCATTTT; CDR3 protein: CASSSGSDRGPQHF
clone size: NA; V gene: TRBV6-6; J gene: TRBJ1-1; D gene: NA; CDR3 DNA: TGTGCCAGCAGGTCGAGGGGTGGATCGAACACTGAAGCTTTCTTT; CDR3 protein: CASRSRGGSNTEAFF
clone size: NA; V gene: TRBV29-1; J gene: TRBJ2-5; D gene: NA; CDR3 DNA: TGCAGCGTTTTTGGCGGGGATCAAGAGACCCAGTACTTC; CDR3 protein: CSVFGGDQETQYF
clone size: NA; V gene: TRBV18; J gene: TRBJ2-1; D gene: TRBD2; CDR3 DNA: TGTGCCAGCTCACCCCCTGCGGGGGGGCCGGGGAATGAGCAGTTCTTC; CDR3 protein: CASSPPAGGPGNEQFF